This entry features one TCR beta chain sequence. These data belong to a study of blood T cell repertoires in COVID-19. Across the study: COVID-19 samples, acute and convalescent, were from the United States, Italy and Spain.

CDR1 and CDR2 from the germline V gene are SGHNT and YENEEA. This CDR3 spans 20 amino acids. V lost 1 base, J lost 0 bases, and 25 bases lay in between. The data were produced by immunoSEQ multiplex PCR, yet TCRdb's version contains in-frame clones alone and is incomplete. Among roughly 150,000 clones listed, about 87% were seen once. The sample consisted of peripheral blood. This TCR came from an elderly man with acute or convalescent COVID-19. V is TRBV11-3 and J is TRBJ2-7; D is ambiguous. This chain's CDR3 is CASSLARGPSDWPRSYEQYF. DNA of the CDR3: TGTGCCAGCAGCTTAGCAAGAGGTCCCTCCGATTGGCCTCGCTCCTACGAGCAGTACTTC.